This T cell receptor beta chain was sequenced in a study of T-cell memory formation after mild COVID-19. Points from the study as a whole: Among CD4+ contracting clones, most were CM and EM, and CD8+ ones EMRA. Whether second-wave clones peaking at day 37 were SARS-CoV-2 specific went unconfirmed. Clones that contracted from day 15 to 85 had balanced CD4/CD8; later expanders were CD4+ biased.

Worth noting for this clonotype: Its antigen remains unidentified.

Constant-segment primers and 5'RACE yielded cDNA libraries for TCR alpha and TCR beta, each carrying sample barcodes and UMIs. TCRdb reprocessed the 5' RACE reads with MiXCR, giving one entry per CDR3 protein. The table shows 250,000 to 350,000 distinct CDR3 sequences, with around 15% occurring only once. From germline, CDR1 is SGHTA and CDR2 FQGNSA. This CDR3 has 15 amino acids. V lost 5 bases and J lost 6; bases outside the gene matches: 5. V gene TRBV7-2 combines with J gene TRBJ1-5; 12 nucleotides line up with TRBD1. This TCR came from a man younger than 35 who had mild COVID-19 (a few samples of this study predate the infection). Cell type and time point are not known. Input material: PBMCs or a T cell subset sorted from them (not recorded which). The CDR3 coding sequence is TGTGCCAGCAGCCCGGGACAGGGGGCGAGTCAGCCCCAGCATTTT. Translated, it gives CASSPGQGASQPQHF.